These 14 T cell receptor beta chains share one sample of origin, sequenced in a study of T cell changes during pregnancy in multiple sclerosis. TCRdb's copy holds only in-frame clones and misses some; the assay was immunoSEQ multiplex PCR. The repertoire holds roughly 60,000 clones, with about 91% as singletons. Sequenced here: peripheral blood, sampled before pregnancy. These receptors all stem from a female donor with multiple sclerosis, enrolled in a pregnancy study.

The chain employs TRBV19 and TRBJ2-7; possible D gene TRBD1, 6 bases. Trimming took off 8 bases at V and 0 bases at J, with 11 bases between the two ends. The length of the CDR3 is 13 residues. Per germline, CDR1 LNHDA and CDR2 SQIVND (reference sequence). This CDR3 reads CASEDSYSYEQYF. As DNA, the CDR3 is TGTGCCAGTGAGGACAGCTACTCCTACGAGCAGTACTTC.

The chain combines TRBV4-3 with TRBJ1-2; 7 bases are shared with TRBD1. The germline CDR1 and CDR2 sequences are LGHNA and YSLEER. The CDR3 has 16 amino acids. J was trimmed by 5 bases and V by 1 base; bases with no gene match: 10. CDR3 protein: CASSQAGQGVGYGYTF. The CDR3 bases are TGCGCCAGCAGCCAAGCGGGTCAGGGGGTTGGTTATGGCTACACCTTC.

The chain carries TRBV6-4 and TRBJ1-1; weak D call: TRBD1 (5 bases). CDR3 length: 15 amino acids. Germline lookup yields CDR1 MRHNA and CDR2 SNTAGT. The germline V and J ends were trimmed by 2 bases and 1 base, with 11 bases remaining between them. The CDR3 DNA is TGTGCCAGCAGTGACGACTCCGGGGGGAACACTGAAGCTTTCTTT. As protein: CASSDDSGGNTEAFF.

This chain joins TRBV5-5 and TRBJ2-2, with D perhaps TRBD2 (6 bases). CDR1 is SGHKS, CDR2 YYEKEE, per germline (reference sequence). V was clipped by 3 bases and J by 4 bases, with 10 bases between them. This CDR3 has 14 residues. The CDR3 nucleotides are TGTGCCAGCAGCTGCGACGGGGGCACCGGGGAGCTGTTTTTT. Protein product: CASSCDGGTGELFF.

This clone has just one count. This chain connects TRBV10-3 to TRBJ2-7, with D perhaps TRBD2 (6 bases). The CDR3 covers 14 residues. The germline V gene has CDR1 ENHRY and CDR2 SYGVKD. V lost 6 bases to trimming and J lost 1 base, with 13 bases between them. DNA for the CDR3: TGTGCCATCAGGGAGGGCGGGCCTTCCTACGAGCAGTACTTC. This translates into CAIREGGPSYEQYF.

This clone was seen only a few times. Here the CDR3 reads CASSRSQQETQYF. The CDR3, as DNA: TGTGCCAGCAGTCGGAGTCAGCAAGAGACCCAGTACTTC. This rearrangement joins TRBV7-3 to TRBJ2-5; D remains unclear. Trimming stripped 6 bases from V and 2 bases from J, with 10 bases between. This CDR3 contains 13 residues. CDR1 and CDR2 from the germline V gene are SGHTA and FQGTGA.

This chain connects TRBV4-3 to TRBJ2-5; 10 bases line up with TRBD2. CDR1 and CDR2 from the germline V gene are LGHNA and YSLEER. J lost 5 bases, V lost 0 bases, and 9 bases had no gene match. The CDR3 sequence is 17 residues long. Here the CDR3 reads CASSQDNFGLAVETQYF. In DNA, the CDR3 is TGCGCCAGCAGCCAAGATAATTTCGGACTAGCGGTGGAGACCCAGTACTTC.

This chain joins TRBV27 and TRBJ1-3; tentatively, D is TRBD1 (6 bases). CDR1 is MNHEY, CDR2 SMNVEV, per germline (reference sequence). V lost 6 bases, J lost 7 bases, and 16 bases lay in between. The CDR3 sequence is 14 residues long. The CDR3 region has the DNA TGTGCCAGCAGGCCGGGGGGCCAAGGGAACACCATATATTTT. This gives the protein CASRPGGQGNTIYF.

The chain links TRBV9 to TRBJ2-7, with D perhaps TRBD1 (6 bases). The length of the CDR3 is 11 residues. Germline V gives CDR1 SGDLS, CDR2 YYNGEE. The V and J ends lost 4 bases and 7 bases respectively, with 9 bases between them. This CDR3 is CASSLGTEQYF. CDR3 DNA sequence: TGTGCCAGCAGCCTAGGGACAGAGCAGTACTTC. The full variable domain, with the rest looked up from reference TRBV9 and TRBJ2-7, is DSGVTQTPKHLITATGQRVTLRCSPRSGDLSVYWYQQSLDQGLQFLIQYYNGEERAKGNILERFSAQQFPDLHSELNLSSLELGDSALYFCASSLGTEQYFGPGTRLTVT.

This chain uses TRBV7-2 with TRBJ2-1, with D unresolved. The V and J ends lost 4 bases and 4 bases respectively, with 17 bases between them. Germline V lookup: CDR1 SGHTA, CDR2 FQGNSA. The CDR3 is made up of 16 amino acids. This chain's CDR3 is CASSSTLPARYNEQFF. CDR3 nucleotide sequence: TGTGCCAGCAGCTCCACCTTGCCTGCGAGATACAATGAGCAGTTCTTC.

The V call is TRBV27, the J call TRBJ1-5, with 7 bases that match TRBD1. V lost 2 bases and J lost 9; bases outside the gene matches: 16. This CDR3 contains 17 residues. Germline assignment: CDR1 MNHEY and CDR2 SMNVEV (reference sequence). The CDR3 sequence: CASSLRGVDRDLRPQHF. In DNA, the CDR3 is TGTGCCAGCAGTTTAAGGGGGGTTGACAGGGACCTCCGGCCCCAGCATTTT.

The V call is TRBV21-1, the J call TRBJ2-7; the table gives TRBD1 as D, unverified against the DNA. TRBV21-1 corresponds to a pseudogene. The length of the CDR3 is 13 residues. CDR3 coding DNA: TGTGCCAGCAGCAGAAACAGGTACGGGGAGCAGTACTTC. Translated: CASSRNRYGEQYF.

The chain employs TRBV4-3 and TRBJ1-2; a possible D gene is TRBD1 (6 bases). Between the trimmed V and J ends, which lost 0 bases and 3 bases, there was a span of 14 bases. The CDR3 covers 16 residues. In germline, CDR1 is LGHNA, CDR2 YSLEER. In DNA, the CDR3 is TGCGCCAGCAGCCAAGATGGGGGGGCTTCCGACTATGGCTACACCTTC. The encoded protein is CASSQDGGASDYGYTF.

The rearrangement links TRBV6-5 to TRBJ2-3; 7 nucleotides align to TRBD2. Germline assignment: CDR1 MNHEY and CDR2 SVGAGI. Unmatched junction bases numbered 1, after V lost 1 base and J lost 9 bases. CDR3 length: 12 amino acids. For the CDR3, the DNA is TGTGCCAGCAGTTACTTGCGGGGGACGCAGTATTTT. Protein product: CASSYLRGTQYF.